By proportion, the clone carrying this T cell receptor beta chain is medium-sized. The sample contains more than one DNA sequence encoding this CDR3. The repertoire was sequenced with immunoSEQ multiplex PCR; TCRdb's copy has only in-frame clones and lacks some. The table shows about 46,000 clones, with around 93% occurring only once. These data belong to a study of T cell changes during pregnancy in multiple sclerosis. CDR3 length: 14 amino acids. The V and J ends lost 0 bases and 3 bases respectively, with 5 bases between them. CDR1 is MRHNA and CDR2 is SNTAGT in the germline V gene. The receptor was isolated from a female donor with multiple sclerosis, enrolled in a pregnancy study. The rearrangement links TRBV6-4 to TRBJ2-2, with TRBD2 as a possible D gene (5 bases). The source material was CD8+ T cells from peripheral blood mononuclear cells, sampled in the second trimester of pregnancy. This CDR3 is CASSDSRDTGELFF. In DNA, the CDR3 is TGTGCCAGCAGTGACTCGAGGGACACCGGGGAGCTGTTTTTT.